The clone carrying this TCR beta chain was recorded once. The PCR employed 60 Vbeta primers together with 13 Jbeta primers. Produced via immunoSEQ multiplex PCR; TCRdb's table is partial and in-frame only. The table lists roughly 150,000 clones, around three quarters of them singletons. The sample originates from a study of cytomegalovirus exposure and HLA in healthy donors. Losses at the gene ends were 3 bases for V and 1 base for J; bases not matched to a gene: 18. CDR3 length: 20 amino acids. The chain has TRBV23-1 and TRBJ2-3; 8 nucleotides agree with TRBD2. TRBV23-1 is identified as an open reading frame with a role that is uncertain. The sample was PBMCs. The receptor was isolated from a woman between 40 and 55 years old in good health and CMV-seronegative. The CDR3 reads CASSQRVLLREDSGTDTQYF. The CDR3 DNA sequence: TGCGCCAGCAGTCAGCGGGTCTTATTGCGGGAGGATTCTGGCACAGATACGCAGTATTTT.